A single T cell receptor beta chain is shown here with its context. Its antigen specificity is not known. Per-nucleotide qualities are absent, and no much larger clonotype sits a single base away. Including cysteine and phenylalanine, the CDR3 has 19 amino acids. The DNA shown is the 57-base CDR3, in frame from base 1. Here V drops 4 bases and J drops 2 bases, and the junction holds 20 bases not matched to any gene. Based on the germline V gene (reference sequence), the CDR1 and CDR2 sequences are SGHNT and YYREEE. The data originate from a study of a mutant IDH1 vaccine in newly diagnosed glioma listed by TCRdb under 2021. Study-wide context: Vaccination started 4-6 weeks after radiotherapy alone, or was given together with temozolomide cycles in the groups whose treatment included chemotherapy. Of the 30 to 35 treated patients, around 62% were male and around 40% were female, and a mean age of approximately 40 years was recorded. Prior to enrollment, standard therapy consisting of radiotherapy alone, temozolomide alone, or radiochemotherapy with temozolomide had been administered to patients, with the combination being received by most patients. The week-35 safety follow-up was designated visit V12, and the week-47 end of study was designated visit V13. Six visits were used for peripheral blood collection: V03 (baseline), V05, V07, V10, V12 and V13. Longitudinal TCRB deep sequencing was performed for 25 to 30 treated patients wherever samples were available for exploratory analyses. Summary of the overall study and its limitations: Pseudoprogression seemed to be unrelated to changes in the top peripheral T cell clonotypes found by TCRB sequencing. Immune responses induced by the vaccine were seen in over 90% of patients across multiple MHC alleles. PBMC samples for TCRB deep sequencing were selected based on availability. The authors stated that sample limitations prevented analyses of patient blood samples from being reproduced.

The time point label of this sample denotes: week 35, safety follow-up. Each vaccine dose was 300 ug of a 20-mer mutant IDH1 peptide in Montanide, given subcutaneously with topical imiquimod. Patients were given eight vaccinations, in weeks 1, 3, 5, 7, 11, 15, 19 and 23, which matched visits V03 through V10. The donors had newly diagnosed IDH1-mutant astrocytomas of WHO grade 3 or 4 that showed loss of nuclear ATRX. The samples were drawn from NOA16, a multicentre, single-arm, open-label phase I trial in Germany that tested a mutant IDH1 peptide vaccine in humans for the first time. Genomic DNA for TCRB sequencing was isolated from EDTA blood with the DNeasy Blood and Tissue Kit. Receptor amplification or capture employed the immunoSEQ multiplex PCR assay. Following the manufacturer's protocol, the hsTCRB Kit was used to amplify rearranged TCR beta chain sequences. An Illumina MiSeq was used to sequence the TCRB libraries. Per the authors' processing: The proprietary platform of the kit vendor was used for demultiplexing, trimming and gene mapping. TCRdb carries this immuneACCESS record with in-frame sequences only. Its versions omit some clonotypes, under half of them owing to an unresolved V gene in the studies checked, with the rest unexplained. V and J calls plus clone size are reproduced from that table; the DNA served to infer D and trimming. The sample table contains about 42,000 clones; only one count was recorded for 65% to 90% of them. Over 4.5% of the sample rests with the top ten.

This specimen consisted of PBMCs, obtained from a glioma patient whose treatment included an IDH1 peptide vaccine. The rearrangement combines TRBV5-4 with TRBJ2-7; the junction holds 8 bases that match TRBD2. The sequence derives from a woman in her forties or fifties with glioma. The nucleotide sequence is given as TGTGCCAGCAGCGCCGTGACAGCGGGGGCCGCTGTAGTCCCCTACGAGCAGTACTTC. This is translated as CASSAVTAGAAVVPYEQYF.